The 6 T cell receptor beta chains reported below all come from one sample, sequenced in a study of shared clonotypes between healthy human individuals. Assay: immunoSEQ multiplex PCR; the TCRdb copy retains only in-frame clones and omits some. The data show roughly 640,000 clones, around 74% seen once. The sample taken for sequencing was memory CD4+ T cells sorted from blood. Subset of the sample: CD45RA-negative fraction. The receptors here all came from a woman younger than 45 in good health.

The chain employs TRBV10-1 and TRBJ2-2; D call uncertain. From germline, CDR1 is WNHNN and CDR2 SYGVQD (reference sequence). V lost 0 bases and J 7 bases, leaving 6 bases between the germline ends. The CDR3 is 13 residues long. The CDR3 DNA sequence: TGCGCCAGCAGTGAGTCGACACTCGGGGAGCTGTTTTTT. As protein: CASSESTLGELFF.

This clone was observed at least ten times. The V and J genes are TRBV10-2 and TRBJ2-7, with D unresolved. The CDR3 runs 10 residues. Germline CDR1 is WSHSY and CDR2 is SAAADI. V was cut by 6 bases and J by 4 bases, with 4 bases left in between. Here the CDR3 DNA reads TGCGCCAGCAGGGGTTACGAGCAGTACTTC. This encodes CASRGYEQYF.

The chain couples TRBV5-4 to TRBJ1-2, with no clear D. Germline assignment: CDR1 SGHNT and CDR2 YYREEE (reference sequence). With 0 bases removed from V and 1 base from J, the gap between germline ends came to 1 base. The CDR3 sequence is 12 residues long. CDR3 nucleotide sequence: TGTGCCAGCAGCTTGGGTAACTATGGCTACACCTTC. Translated, it gives CASSLGNYGYTF.

This chain links TRBV28 with TRBJ1-1; weak D call: TRBD1 (5 bases). The CDR3 is 13 residues long. Trimming removed 8 bases at V and 3 bases at J, with 13 bases between. The V gene's germline CDR1 is MDHEN and CDR2 SYDVKM. CDR3 sequence (DNA): TGTGCCAGCGGTGAGGGGAGATACACTGAAGCTTTCTTT. It is translated as CASGEGRYTEAFF.

V usage is TRBV5-1 and J usage is TRBJ1-6, with 10 positions matching TRBD1. In germline, CDR1 is SGHRS, CDR2 YFSETQ. The CDR3 contains 15 residues. J lost 6 bases, V lost 4 bases, and 4 bases had no gene match. The CDR3 nucleotides read TGCGCCAGCAGCCTGGACAGGGGGGTTAATTCACCCCTCCACTTT. As protein: CASSLDRGVNSPLHF.

The rearrangement joins TRBV21-1 to TRBJ1-1. TRBV21-1 is termed a pseudogene. This CDR3 has 11 residues. The CDR3, as DNA: TGTGCCAGCCAAGACAGTCGCGGGACTTTCTTT. This sequence encodes CASQDSRGTFF.